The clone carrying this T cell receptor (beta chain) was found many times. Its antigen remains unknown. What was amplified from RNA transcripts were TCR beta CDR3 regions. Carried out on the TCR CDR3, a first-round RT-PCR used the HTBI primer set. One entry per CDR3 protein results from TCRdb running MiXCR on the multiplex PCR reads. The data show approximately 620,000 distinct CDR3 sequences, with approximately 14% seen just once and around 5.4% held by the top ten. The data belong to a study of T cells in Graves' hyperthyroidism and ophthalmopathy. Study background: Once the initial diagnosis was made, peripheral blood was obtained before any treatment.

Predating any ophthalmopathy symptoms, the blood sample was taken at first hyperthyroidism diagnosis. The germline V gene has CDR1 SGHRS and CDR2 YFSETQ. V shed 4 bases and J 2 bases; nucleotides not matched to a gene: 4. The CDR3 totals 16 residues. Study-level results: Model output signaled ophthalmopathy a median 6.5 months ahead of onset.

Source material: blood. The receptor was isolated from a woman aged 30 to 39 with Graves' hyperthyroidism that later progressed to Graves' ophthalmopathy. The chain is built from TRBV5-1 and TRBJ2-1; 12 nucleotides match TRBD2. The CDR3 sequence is CASSRWTSGTYNEQFF. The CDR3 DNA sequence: TGCGCCAGCAGCCGATGGACTAGCGGGACCTACAATGAGCAGTTCTTC.